The source of this T cell receptor (beta chain) is a study of breast tumors, draining lymph nodes, adjacent tissues (dated by TCRdb to 2016 to 2017). Some background on the complete study: Breast cancer patients provided tumor, adjacent nontumor tissue and axillary lymph nodes, and the study compared the TCR beta repertoires across these three sources. The study was designed to assess the relationships and possible T-cell exchange between tumor, surrounding tissue and draining lymph node repertoires in human breast cancer. Summary of the overall study and its limitations: The data were considered consistent with most tumor T cells being derived from the lymph node and subsequently expanding within tumor tissue. The conclusion that tumor T cells originate in lymph nodes was presented as consistent with a hypothesis rather than as directly demonstrated. T-cell repertoire diversity in tumors was found to be lower than in lymph nodes but higher than in nontumor tissue, and preferential V and J gene usage was observed. The similarity between tumor and nontumor tissue repertoires was significantly greater in luminal-like breast cancer than in basal-like breast cancer.

V lost 5 bases and J lost 5 bases, and the count of bases not matched to a germline gene is 7. CDR1 SGHVS and CDR2 FQNEAQ are derived from the germline V gene. From the cysteine up to the phenylalanine, the CDR3 has a length of 16 residues. Of the read, only the CDR3 DNA is kept; its 48 bases are in frame from base 1. Lymph node samples were obtained from the axillary draining lymph nodes of breast cancer patients. Sequencing took place on an Illumina HiSeq 2000. TCR beta chain libraries were generated through multiplex PCR amplification. The amplified TCR beta chain products were analyzed by high-throughput sequencing. TCRdb's own reprocessing of the public reads used fastp at Q25 and MiXCR and kept productive beta chains. A single entry per CDR3 protein holds the most common genes and DNA from its merged rows. A total of about 300,000 distinct CDR3 sequences appear in this sample, over 25% of them only once. The ten largest make up 1.1% of the sample.

This clonotype was observed many times. This clone's antigen is unknown. Base qualities are not provided; no much larger clone lies one nucleotide away. Sequenced input: axillary lymph node tissue. This TCR derives from a female donor with breast cancer. Some clones in this sample may be carry-over from other donors' samples. The chain couples TRBV7-8 to TRBJ2-2, with 11 bases matching TRBD2. The DNA sequence is given as TGTGCCAGCAGCCTAATAGCGGGAGGGCCGACCGGGGAGCTGTTTTTT. It translates to CASSLIAGGPTGELFF.